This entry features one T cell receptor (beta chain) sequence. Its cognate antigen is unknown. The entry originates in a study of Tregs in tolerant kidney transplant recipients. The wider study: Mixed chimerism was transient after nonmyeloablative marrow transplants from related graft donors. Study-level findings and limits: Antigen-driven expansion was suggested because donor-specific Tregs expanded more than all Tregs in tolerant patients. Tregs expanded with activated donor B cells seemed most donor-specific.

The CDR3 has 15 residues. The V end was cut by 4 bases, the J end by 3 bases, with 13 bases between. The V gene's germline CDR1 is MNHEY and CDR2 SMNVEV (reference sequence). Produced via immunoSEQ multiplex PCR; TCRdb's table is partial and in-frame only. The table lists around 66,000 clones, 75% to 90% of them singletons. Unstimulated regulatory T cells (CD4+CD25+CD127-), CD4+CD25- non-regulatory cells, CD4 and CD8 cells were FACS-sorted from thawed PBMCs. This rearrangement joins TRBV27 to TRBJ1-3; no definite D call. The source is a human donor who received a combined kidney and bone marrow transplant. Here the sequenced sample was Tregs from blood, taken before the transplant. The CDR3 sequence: CASSSTATVGNTIYF. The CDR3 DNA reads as TGTGCCAGCAGTTCTACAGCGACTGTTGGAAACACCATATATTTT.